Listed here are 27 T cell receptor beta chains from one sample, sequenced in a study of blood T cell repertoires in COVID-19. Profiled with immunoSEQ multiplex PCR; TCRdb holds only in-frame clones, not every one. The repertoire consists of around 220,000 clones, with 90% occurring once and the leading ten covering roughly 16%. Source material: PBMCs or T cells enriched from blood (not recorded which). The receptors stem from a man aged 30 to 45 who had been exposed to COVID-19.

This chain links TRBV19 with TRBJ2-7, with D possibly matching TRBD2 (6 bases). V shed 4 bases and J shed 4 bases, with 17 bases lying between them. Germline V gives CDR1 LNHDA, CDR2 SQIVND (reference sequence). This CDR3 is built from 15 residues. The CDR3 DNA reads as TGTGCCAGTAGTAAGTTTGCGGGGCCATCATACGAGCAGTACTTC. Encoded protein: CASSKFAGPSYEQYF.

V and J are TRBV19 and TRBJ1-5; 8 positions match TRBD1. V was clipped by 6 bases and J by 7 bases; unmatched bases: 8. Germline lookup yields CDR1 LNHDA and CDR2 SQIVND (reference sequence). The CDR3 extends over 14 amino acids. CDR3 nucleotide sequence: TGTGCCAGTAGGCCTGACAGGGGTCGGCAGCCCCAGCATTTT. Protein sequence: CASRPDRGRQPQHF.

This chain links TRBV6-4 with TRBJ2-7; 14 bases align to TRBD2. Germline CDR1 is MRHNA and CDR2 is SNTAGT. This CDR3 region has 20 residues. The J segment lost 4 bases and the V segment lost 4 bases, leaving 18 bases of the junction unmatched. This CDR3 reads CASSVSLTSGGDTTPYEQYF. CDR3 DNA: TGTGCCAGCAGTGTTTCCTTGACTAGCGGGGGGGATACCACCCCTTACGAGCAGTACTTC.

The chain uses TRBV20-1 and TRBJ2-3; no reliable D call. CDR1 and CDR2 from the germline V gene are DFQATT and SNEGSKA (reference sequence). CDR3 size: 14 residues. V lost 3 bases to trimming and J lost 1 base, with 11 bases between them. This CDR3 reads CSASSSVGTDTQYF. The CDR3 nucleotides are TGCAGTGCTAGTTCGAGCGTCGGCACAGATACGCAGTATTTT.

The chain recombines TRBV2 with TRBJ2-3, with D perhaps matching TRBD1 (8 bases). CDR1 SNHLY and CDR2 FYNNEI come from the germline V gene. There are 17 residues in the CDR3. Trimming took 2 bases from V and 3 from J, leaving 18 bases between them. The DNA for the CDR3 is TGTGCCAGCAGTGAAACGGGGGGACAGGTTTGGACAGATACGCAGTATTTT. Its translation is CASSETGGQVWTDTQYF. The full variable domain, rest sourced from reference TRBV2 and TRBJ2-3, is EPEVTQTPSHQVTQMGQEVILRCVPISNHLYFYWYRQILGQKVEFLVSFYNNEISEKSEIFDDQFSVERPDGSNFTLKIRSTKLEDSAMYFCASSETGGQVWTDTQYFGPGTRLTVL.

CDR3 sequence (DNA): TGTGCCAGCAGCTTAACAGCAGGGGCCGATGAAGCTTTCTTT. Translated, it gives CASSLTAGADEAFF. V gene TRBV11-3 combines with J gene TRBJ1-1; TRBD1 is a possible D gene (6 bases). The V end lost 2 bases, the J end lost 7 bases, and 14 bases lay between the germline ends. Germline V gene data show CDR1 as SGHNT and CDR2 as YENEEA. The CDR3 is 14 residues long.

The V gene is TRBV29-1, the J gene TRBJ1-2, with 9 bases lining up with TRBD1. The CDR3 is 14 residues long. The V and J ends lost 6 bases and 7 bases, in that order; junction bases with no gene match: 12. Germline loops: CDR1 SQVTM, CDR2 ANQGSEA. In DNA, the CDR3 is TGCAGCGTAGAACCGCAACAGGGGGCGCTTGGCTACACCTTC. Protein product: CSVEPQQGALGYTF.

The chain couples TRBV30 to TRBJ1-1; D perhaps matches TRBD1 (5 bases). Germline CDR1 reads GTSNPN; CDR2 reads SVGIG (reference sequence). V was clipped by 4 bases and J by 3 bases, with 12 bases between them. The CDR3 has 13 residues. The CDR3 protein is CAWNSGDYTEAFF. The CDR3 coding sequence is TGTGCCTGGAATAGTGGGGACTACACTGAAGCTTTCTTT.

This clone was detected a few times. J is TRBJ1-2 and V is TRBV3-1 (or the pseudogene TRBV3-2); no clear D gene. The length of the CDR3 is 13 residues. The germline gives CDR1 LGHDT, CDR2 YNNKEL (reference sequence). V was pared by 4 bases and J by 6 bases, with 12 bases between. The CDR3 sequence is CASSPPGGNGYTF. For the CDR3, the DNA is TGTGCCAGCAGCCCCCCGGGAGGGAATGGCTACACCTTC.

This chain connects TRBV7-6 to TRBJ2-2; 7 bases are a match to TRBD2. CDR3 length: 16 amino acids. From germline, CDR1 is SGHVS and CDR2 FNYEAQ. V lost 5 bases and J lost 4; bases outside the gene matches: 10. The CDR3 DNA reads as TGTGCCAGCAGCCCCACCGGGACTATTGGCACCGGGGAGCTGTTTTTT. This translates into CASSPTGTIGTGELFF.

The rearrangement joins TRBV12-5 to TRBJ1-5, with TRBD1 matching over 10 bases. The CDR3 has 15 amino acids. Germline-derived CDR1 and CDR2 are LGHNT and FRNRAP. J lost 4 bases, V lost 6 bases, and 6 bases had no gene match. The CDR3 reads CASGPGQGSNQPQHF. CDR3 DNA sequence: TGTGCTAGTGGCCCGGGACAGGGGAGTAATCAGCCCCAGCATTTT.

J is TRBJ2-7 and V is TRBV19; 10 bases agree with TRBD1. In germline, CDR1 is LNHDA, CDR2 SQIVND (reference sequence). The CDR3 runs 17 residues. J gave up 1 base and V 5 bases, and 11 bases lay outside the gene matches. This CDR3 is CASSPGTGALFSYEQYF. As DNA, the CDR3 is TGTGCCAGTAGTCCCGGGACAGGGGCGTTATTTTCCTACGAGCAGTACTTC.

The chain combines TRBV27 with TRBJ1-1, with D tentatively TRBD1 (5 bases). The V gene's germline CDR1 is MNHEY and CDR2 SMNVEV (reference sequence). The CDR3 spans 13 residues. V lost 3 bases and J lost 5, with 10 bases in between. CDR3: CASSFQGMTEAFF. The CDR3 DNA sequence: TGTGCCAGCAGTTTTCAGGGTATGACTGAAGCTTTCTTT.

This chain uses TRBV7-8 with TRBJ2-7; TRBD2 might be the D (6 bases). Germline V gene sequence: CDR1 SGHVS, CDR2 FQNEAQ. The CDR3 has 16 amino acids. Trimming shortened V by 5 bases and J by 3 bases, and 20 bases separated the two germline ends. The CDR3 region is CASSPSRTMPIYEQYF. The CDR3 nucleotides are TGTGCCAGCAGCCCTAGCAGGACTATGCCGATCTACGAGCAGTACTTC.

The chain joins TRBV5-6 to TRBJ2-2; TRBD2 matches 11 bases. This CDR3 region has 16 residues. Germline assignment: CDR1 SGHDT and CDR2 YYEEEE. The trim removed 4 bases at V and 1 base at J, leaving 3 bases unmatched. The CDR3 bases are TGTGCCAGCAGCGAAGGACTAGCGGGGAACACCGGGGAGCTGTTTTTT. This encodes CASSEGLAGNTGELFF. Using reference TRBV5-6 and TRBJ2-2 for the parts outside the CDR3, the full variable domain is DAGVTQSPTHLIKTRGQQVTLRCSPKSGHDTVSWYQQALGQGPQFIFQYYEEEERQRGNFPDRFSGHQFPNYSSELNVNALLLGDSALYLCASSEGLAGNTGELFFGEGSRLTVL.

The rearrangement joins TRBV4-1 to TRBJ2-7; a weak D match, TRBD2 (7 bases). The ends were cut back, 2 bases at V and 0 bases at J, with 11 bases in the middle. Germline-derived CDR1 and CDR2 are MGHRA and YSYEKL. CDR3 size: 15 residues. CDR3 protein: CASSQLGGGSYEQYF. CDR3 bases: TGCGCCAGCAGCCAACTAGGGGGGGGCTCCTACGAGCAGTACTTC.

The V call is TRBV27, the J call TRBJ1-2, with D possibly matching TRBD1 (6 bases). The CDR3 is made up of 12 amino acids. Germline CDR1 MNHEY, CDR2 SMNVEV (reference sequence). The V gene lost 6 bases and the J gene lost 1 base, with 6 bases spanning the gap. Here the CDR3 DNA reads TGTGCCAGCAGGGACAGTAACTATGGCTACACCTTC. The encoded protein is CASRDSNYGYTF.

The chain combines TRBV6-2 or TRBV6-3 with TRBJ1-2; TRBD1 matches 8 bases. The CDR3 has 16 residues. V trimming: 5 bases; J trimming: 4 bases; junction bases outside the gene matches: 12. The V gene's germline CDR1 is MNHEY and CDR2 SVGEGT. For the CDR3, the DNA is TGTGCCAGCAGTCAGATACAGGGGGACCCCTTCTATGGCTACACCTTC. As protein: CASSQIQGDPFYGYTF.

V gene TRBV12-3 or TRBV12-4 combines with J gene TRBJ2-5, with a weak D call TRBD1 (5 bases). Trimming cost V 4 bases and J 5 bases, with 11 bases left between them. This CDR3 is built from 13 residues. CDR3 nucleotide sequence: TGTGCCAGCAGTTCCCTCGCAGGGGAGACCCAGTACTTC. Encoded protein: CASSSLAGETQYF.

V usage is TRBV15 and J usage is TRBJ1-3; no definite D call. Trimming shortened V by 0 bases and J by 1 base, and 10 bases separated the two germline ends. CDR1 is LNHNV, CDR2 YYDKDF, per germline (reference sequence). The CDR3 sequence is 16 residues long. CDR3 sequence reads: CATSRDGGISGNTIYF. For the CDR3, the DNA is TGTGCCACCAGCAGAGATGGCGGGATTTCTGGAAACACCATATATTTT.

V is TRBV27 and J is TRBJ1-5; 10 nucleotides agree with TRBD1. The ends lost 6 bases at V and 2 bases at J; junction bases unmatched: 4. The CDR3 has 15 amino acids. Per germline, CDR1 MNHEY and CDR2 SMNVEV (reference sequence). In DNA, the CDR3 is TGTGCCAGCAGACAAGACAGGGGGCGCAATCAGCCCCAGCATTTT. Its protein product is CASRQDRGRNQPQHF.

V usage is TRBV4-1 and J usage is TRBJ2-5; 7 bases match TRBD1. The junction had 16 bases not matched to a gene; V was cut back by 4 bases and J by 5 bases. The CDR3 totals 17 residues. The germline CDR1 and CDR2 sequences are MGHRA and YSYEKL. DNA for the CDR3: TGCGCCAGCAGCCCCTCGACAGGGACACTTGGGCAGGAGACCCAGTACTTC. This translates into CASSPSTGTLGQETQYF.

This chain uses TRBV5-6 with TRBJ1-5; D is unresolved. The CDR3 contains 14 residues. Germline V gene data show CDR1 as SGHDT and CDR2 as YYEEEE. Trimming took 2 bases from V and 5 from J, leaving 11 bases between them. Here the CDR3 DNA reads TGTGCCAGCAGCTTTAGAGGGAGAGATCAGCCCCAGCATTTT. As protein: CASSFRGRDQPQHF.

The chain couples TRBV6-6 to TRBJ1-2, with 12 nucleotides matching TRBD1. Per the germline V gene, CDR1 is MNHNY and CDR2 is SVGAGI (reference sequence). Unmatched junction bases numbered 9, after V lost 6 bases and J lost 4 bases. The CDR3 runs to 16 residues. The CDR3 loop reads CASSKTGTGGSYGYTF. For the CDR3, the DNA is TGTGCCAGCAGCAAAACCGGGACAGGGGGCAGCTATGGCTACACCTTC.

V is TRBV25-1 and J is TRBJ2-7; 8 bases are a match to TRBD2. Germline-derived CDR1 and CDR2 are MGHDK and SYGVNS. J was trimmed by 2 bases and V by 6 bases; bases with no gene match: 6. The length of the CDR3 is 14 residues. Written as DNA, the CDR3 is TGTGCCAGCAGCCACCCGGGGGGGGCCTACGAGCAGTACTTC. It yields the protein CASSHPGGAYEQYF.

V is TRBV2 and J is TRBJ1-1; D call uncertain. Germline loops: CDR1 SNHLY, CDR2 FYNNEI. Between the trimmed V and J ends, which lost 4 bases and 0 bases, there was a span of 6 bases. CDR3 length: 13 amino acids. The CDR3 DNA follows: TGTGCCAGCAGTGGAGGTTTGAACACTGAAGCTTTCTTT. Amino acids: CASSGGLNTEAFF.

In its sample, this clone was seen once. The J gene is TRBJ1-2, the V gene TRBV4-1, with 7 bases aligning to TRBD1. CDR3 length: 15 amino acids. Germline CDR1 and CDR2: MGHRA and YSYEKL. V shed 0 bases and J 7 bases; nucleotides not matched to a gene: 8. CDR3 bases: TGCGCCAGCAGCCAAGATCCCCGACAGGGACGTGGCTACACCTTC. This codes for CASSQDPRQGRGYTF.